These 30 T cell receptor beta chains share one sample of origin, sequenced in a study of OX40 agonist ivuxolimab in advanced cancers. Repertoires were generated with immunoSEQ multiplex PCR, while TCRdb's copy carries only in-frame clones and drops some. The data hold about 38,000 clones, with roughly nine tenths observed a single time. Here the sequenced sample was CD4+ or CD8+ T cells sorted from blood, taken in a trial of the OX40 agonist ivuxolimab. Every receptor here comes from an adult with an advanced solid tumor such as melanoma, head and neck, liver or kidney cancer.

V gene TRBV27 combines with J gene TRBJ1-1; D is perhaps TRBD1 (6 bases). The CDR3 has 14 amino acids. The V and J ends lost 5 bases and 6 bases respectively, with 16 bases between them. CDR1 and CDR2 (germline): MNHEY, SMNVEV (reference sequence). CDR3 residues: CASSQGGGWPEAFF. The CDR3 DNA reads TGTGCCAGCAGTCAGGGAGGGGGTTGGCCTGAAGCTTTCTTT.

The chain recombines TRBV30 with TRBJ2-5; D may be TRBD2 (6 bases). Germline-derived CDR1 and CDR2 are GTSNPN and SVGIG (reference sequence). Between the trimmed V and J ends, which lost 3 bases and 1 base, there was a span of 18 bases. The CDR3 has 16 amino acids. DNA of the CDR3: TGTGCCTGGAGCCACCCAGTGGGGGACTTCCAAGAGACCCAGTACTTC. As protein: CAWSHPVGDFQETQYF.

The chain is built from TRBV13 and TRBJ2-1; tentatively, D is TRBD1 (6 bases). Germline V gene data show CDR1 as PRHDT and CDR2 as FYEKMQ (reference sequence). The CDR3 consists of 14 residues. Trimming removed 4 bases from V and 3 bases from J, with 10 bases in between. CDR3 sequence reads: CASSSTGNYNEQFF. CDR3 in DNA: TGTGCCAGCAGCTCGACAGGAAACTACAATGAGCAGTTCTTC.

This chain links TRBV7-2 with TRBJ2-3; D might be TRBD2 (5 bases). CDR3 length: 13 residues. Trimming left V 9 bases short and J 4 bases short, with 14 bases between. Germline V gene data show CDR1 as SGHTA and CDR2 as FQGNSA. CDR3 bases: TGTGCCAGTGGATTTCGGGGTTCAGATACGCAGTATTTT. This sequence encodes CASGFRGSDTQYF.

V is TRBV29-1 and J is TRBJ1-1; perhaps TRBD1 as D (6 bases). Deletions cut 5 bases from V and 0 bases from J, with 7 bases between. The germline V gene encodes CDR1 SQVTM and CDR2 ANQGSEA. The CDR3 has 12 residues. The CDR3 region is CSVRGMNTEAFF. The CDR3 nucleotides read TGCAGCGTTAGGGGGATGAACACTGAAGCTTTCTTT.

The rearrangement links TRBV7-8 to TRBJ2-7; TRBD1 matches 7 bases. V gave up 4 bases and J gave up 1 base; unmatched junction bases: 4. The length of the CDR3 is 14 residues. The germline CDR1 and CDR2 sequences are SGHVS and FQNEAQ. CDR3 residues: CASSSTGESYEQYF. DNA for the CDR3: TGTGCCAGCAGCTCTACAGGGGAGTCCTACGAGCAGTACTTC.

In its sample, this clone was seen once. The J gene is TRBJ1-1, the V gene TRBV11-2; the D gene is possibly TRBD1 (5 bases). The CDR3 runs to 15 residues. The V and J ends lost 5 bases and 2 bases respectively, with 15 bases between them. Germline CDR1 is SGHAT and CDR2 is FQNNGV. CDR3 sequence reads: CASSVSVGTNTEAFF. The CDR3 region has the DNA TGTGCCAGCAGCGTATCCGTAGGGACCAACACTGAAGCTTTCTTT.

This chain connects TRBV7-9 to TRBJ1-5; D gene ambiguous. Germline V gene data show CDR1 as SEHNR and CDR2 as FQNEAQ (reference sequence). Trimming stripped 1 base from V and 6 bases from J, with 4 bases between. The CDR3 has 12 amino acids. This chain's CDR3 is CASSLGVQPQHF. The CDR3 DNA reads TGTGCCAGCAGCTTAGGGGTTCAGCCCCAGCATTTT.

The chain has TRBV6-1 and TRBJ1-2; D remains unclear. CDR1 and CDR2 (germline): MNHNS, SASEGT. With 0 bases removed from V and 1 base from J, the gap between germline ends came to 6 bases. This CDR3 is built from 14 residues. The CDR3 here is CASSEAPDNYGYTF. CDR3 DNA: TGTGCCAGCAGTGAAGCGCCAGATAACTATGGCTACACCTTC.

This chain joins TRBV15 and TRBJ2-1; TRBD1 aligns across 10 bases. The germline V gene has CDR1 LNHNV and CDR2 YYDKDF (reference sequence). This CDR3 contains 14 residues. Unmatched junction bases numbered 8, after V lost 6 bases and J lost 9 bases. The CDR3 region is CATREDRGLGEQFF. For the CDR3, the DNA is TGTGCCACCAGGGAAGACAGGGGGCTAGGTGAGCAGTTCTTC.

This clone was found many times. J is TRBJ2-2 and V is TRBV6-4; 8 bases are shared with TRBD1. With 6 bases clipped from V and 5 bases from J, the junction kept 5 bases outside the gene matches. Germline CDR1 and CDR2: MRHNA and SNTAGT. The CDR3 sequence is 14 residues long. In DNA, the CDR3 is TGTGCCAGCAGCGCTCGGACAGGGACCGGGGAGCTGTTTTTT. Translation gives CASSARTGTGELFF.

The gene calls are TRBV11-2 and TRBJ2-2; no definite D call. Germline lookup yields CDR1 SGHAT and CDR2 FQNNGV. The CDR3 spans 14 residues. The V and J ends lost 5 bases and 4 bases respectively, with 11 bases between them. CDR3 residues: CASSDGRITGELFF. DNA of the CDR3: TGTGCCAGCAGCGACGGACGAATCACCGGGGAGCTGTTTTTT.

The gene calls are TRBV29-1 and TRBJ1-2; 7 bases are a match to TRBD1. Per the germline V gene, CDR1 is SQVTM and CDR2 is ANQGSEA. This CDR3 comprises 11 residues. V shed 4 bases and J 6 bases; nucleotides not matched to a gene: 2. For the CDR3, the DNA is TGCAGCGTTGGACAGGGTGATGGCTACACCTTC. It yields the protein CSVGQGDGYTF. Full variable domain (rest looked up from reference TRBV29-1 and TRBJ1-2): SAVISQKPSRDICQRGTSLTIQCQVDSQVTMMFWYRQQPGQSLTLIATANQGSEATYESGFVIDKFPISRPNLTFSTLTVSNMSPEDSSIYLCSVGQGDGYTFGSGTRLTVV.

The chain carries TRBV5-5 and TRBJ1-1, with 7 positions matching TRBD1. V trimming: 5 bases; J trimming: 5 bases; junction bases outside the gene matches: 6. Germline V gives CDR1 SGHKS, CDR2 YYEKEE (reference sequence). This CDR3 has 13 residues. The CDR3 region is CASSPTGSTEAFF. DNA for the CDR3: TGTGCCAGCAGTCCGACAGGGAGTACTGAAGCTTTCTTT. The full variable domain, completed using reference TRBV5-5 and TRBJ1-1, is DAGVTQSPTHLIKTRGQQVTLRCSPISGHKSVSWYQQVLGQGPQFIFQYYEKEERGRGNFPDRFSARQFPNYSSELNVNALLLGDSALYLCASSPTGSTEAFFGQGTRLTVV.

The rearrangement links TRBV2 to TRBJ2-3; weak D call: TRBD2 (6 bases). CDR3 length: 14 amino acids. Trimming took 3 bases from V and 6 from J, leaving 13 bases between them. Germline V gene data show CDR1 as SNHLY and CDR2 as FYNNEI. For the CDR3, the DNA is TGTGCCAGCAGTGAGGGGGAGGCTCTCGATACGCAGTATTTT. Protein: CASSEGEALDTQYF.

V usage is TRBV28 and J usage is TRBJ2-1, with D hard to call. CDR1 and CDR2 (germline): MDHEN, SYDVKM. The CDR3 length is 16 residues. Deletions cut 2 bases from V and 3 bases from J, with 14 bases between. CDR3 in DNA: TGTGCCAGCAGTTTAATGGGTATAGACCTCTACAATGAGCAGTTCTTC. Its protein product is CASSLMGIDLYNEQFF. The whole variable domain, remainder taken from reference TRBV28 and TRBJ2-1, is DVKVTQSSRYLVKRTGEKVFLECVQDMDHENMFWYRQDPGLGLRLIYFSYDVKMKEKGDIPEGYSVSREKKERFSLILESASTNQTSMYLCASSLMGIDLYNEQFFGPGTRLTVL.

V is TRBV27 and J is TRBJ2-7; 11 bases match TRBD2. V lost 3 bases, J lost 3 bases, and 1 base stayed unmatched. The length of the CDR3 is 14 residues. Germline CDR1 and CDR2: MNHEY and SMNVEV (reference sequence). The CDR3 region is CASSFGTSGYEQYF. The CDR3 nucleotides are TGTGCCAGCAGTTTTGGGACTAGCGGCTACGAGCAGTACTTC.

The rearrangement uses TRBV29-1 and TRBJ2-3; TRBD1 matches 9 bases. The CDR3 loop spans 14 amino acids. Germline CDR1 reads SQVTM; CDR2 reads ANQGSEA. V trimming: 3 bases; J trimming: 7 bases; junction bases outside the gene matches: 8. The CDR3 coding sequence is TGCAGCGTTGACGAACAGGGGGCAGGAAATACGCAGTATTTT. It translates to CSVDEQGAGNTQYF.

The chain carries TRBV7-2 and TRBJ2-2; no clear D gene. Between the trimmed V and J ends, which lost 10 bases and 0 bases, there was a span of 6 bases. The germline CDR1 and CDR2 sequences are SGHTA and FQGNSA. The CDR3 is made up of 12 amino acids. The CDR3 DNA is TGTGCCACCAGATCGAACACCGGGGAGCTGTTTTTT. It encodes CATRSNTGELFF.

This clone was picked up one time. The chain uses TRBV6-5 and TRBJ2-7, with TRBD2 as a possible D gene (5 bases). CDR1 and CDR2 (germline): MNHEY, SVGAGI. This CDR3 has 16 amino acids. The V and J ends lost 1 base and 1 base respectively, with 14 bases between them. For the CDR3, the DNA is TGTGCCAGCAGTTACTTTAATTCGGGGTTGTCCTACGAGCAGTACTTC. Translating gives CASSYFNSGLSYEQYF.

The count of this clone is one. J is TRBJ1-1 and V is TRBV10-3; 9 bases line up with TRBD1. The CDR3 covers 15 residues. V trimming: 3 bases; J trimming: 4 bases; junction bases outside the gene matches: 6. The V gene's germline CDR1 is ENHRY and CDR2 SYGVKD. The CDR3 loop is CAISETGGVGTEAFF. CDR3 coding DNA: TGTGCCATCAGTGAAACAGGGGGCGTGGGCACTGAAGCTTTCTTT.

The chain couples TRBV2 to TRBJ2-1; 10 bases agree with TRBD2. CDR3 length: 15 residues. Germline CDR1 reads SNHLY; CDR2 reads FYNNEI. The V and J ends lost 5 bases and 5 bases, in that order; junction bases with no gene match: 6. CDR3 in DNA: TGTGCCAGCAGTACTAGCGGGGACCAGGACAATGAGCAGTTCTTC. It specifies CASSTSGDQDNEQFF.

This rearrangement joins TRBV29-1 to TRBJ1-1; D is perhaps TRBD1 (5 bases). The V gene's germline CDR1 is SQVTM and CDR2 ANQGSEA. The CDR3 length is 12 residues. Trimming pared 5 bases from V and 3 bases from J, leaving 10 bases between. The CDR3 DNA follows: TGCAGCGTTTGGTTGGGGGACACTGAAGCTTTCTTT. This gives the protein CSVWLGDTEAFF. Variable domain in full (rest from reference TRBV29-1 and TRBJ1-1): SAVISQKPSRDICQRGTSLTIQCQVDSQVTMMFWYRQQPGQSLTLIATANQGSEATYESGFVIDKFPISRPNLTFSTLTVSNMSPEDSSIYLCSVWLGDTEAFFGQGTRLTVV.

This clone was detected only once. Other DNA sequences in the sample encode the same CDR3. V is TRBV19 and J is TRBJ2-1, with D tentatively TRBD2 (6 bases). The CDR3 contains 14 residues. Per germline, CDR1 LNHDA and CDR2 SQIVND (reference sequence). Deletions cut 1 base from V and 4 bases from J, with 8 bases between. The CDR3 DNA follows: TGTGCCAGTAGTATAGGGGGGGATTACAATGAGCAGTTCTTC. Its protein product is CASSIGGDYNEQFF.

This rearrangement joins TRBV5-1 to TRBJ1-1; TRBD1 matches at 7 bases. CDR1 is SGHRS and CDR2 is YFSETQ in the germline V gene. The CDR3 runs to 12 residues. V trimming: 4 bases; J trimming: 7 bases; junction bases outside the gene matches: 4. The CDR3 nucleotides are TGCGCCAGCAGCCTGACAGGGAGTGAAGCTTTCTTT. Its translation is CASSLTGSEAFF.

This rearrangement joins TRBV4-3 to TRBJ2-1, with TRBD2 as a possible D gene (6 bases). V lost 4 bases and J 10 bases, leaving 14 bases between the germline ends. The CDR3 has 13 amino acids. Germline CDR1 reads LGHNA; CDR2 reads YSLEER. CDR3 protein: CASSPIGLSEQFF. The CDR3 DNA reads as TGCGCCAGCAGCCCTATAGGACTATCGGAGCAGTTCTTC.

The chain recombines TRBV9 with TRBJ1-1; D is perhaps TRBD1 (5 bases). Trimming pared 0 bases from V and 6 bases from J, leaving 18 bases between. The CDR3 is made up of 16 amino acids. CDR1 is SGDLS, CDR2 YYNGEE, per germline. The CDR3 spells CASSVELAGGVAEAFF. The CDR3 coding sequence is TGTGCCAGCAGCGTAGAATTGGCAGGAGGGGTCGCTGAAGCTTTCTTT. Combining the CDR3 with reference TRBV9 and TRBJ1-1 gives the whole variable domain DSGVTQTPKHLITATGQRVTLRCSPRSGDLSVYWYQQSLDQGLQFLIQYYNGEERAKGNILERFSAQQFPDLHSELNLSSLELGDSALYFCASSVELAGGVAEAFFGQGTRLTVV.

This clone was seen a single time. The chain carries TRBV5-4 and TRBJ2-3, with 13 bases lining up with TRBD2. The V gene end was trimmed by 0 bases and the J gene end by 4 bases; junction bases not matched to a gene: 8. Germline assignment: CDR1 SGHNT and CDR2 YYREEE (reference sequence). The CDR3 is 18 residues long. CDR3: CASSLAVTSGGAADTQYF. CDR3 DNA: TGTGCCAGCAGCTTGGCGGTAACTAGCGGGGGGGCCGCAGATACGCAGTATTTT.

The V and J genes are TRBV4-1 and TRBJ2-3, with 12 bases that match TRBD2. The CDR3 consists of 17 residues. Germline CDR1 and CDR2: MGHRA and YSYEKL. The ends lost 1 base at V and 2 bases at J; junction bases unmatched: 4. The CDR3 DNA sequence: TGCGCCAGCAGCCAAGGGGCTAGCGGGGGGGCCACAGATACGCAGTATTTT. Protein sequence: CASSQGASGGATDTQYF.

The chain carries TRBV15 and TRBJ2-3; 13 bases are a match to TRBD2. CDR1 and CDR2 from the germline V gene are LNHNV and YYDKDF (reference sequence). With V trimmed by 3 bases and J by 2 bases, 14 bases remained unmatched. The CDR3 is made up of 20 amino acids. The CDR3 is CATSSDRTSGGARDTDTQYF. In DNA, the CDR3 is TGTGCCACCAGCAGTGATCGCACTAGCGGGGGGGCCAGGGACACAGATACGCAGTATTTT.